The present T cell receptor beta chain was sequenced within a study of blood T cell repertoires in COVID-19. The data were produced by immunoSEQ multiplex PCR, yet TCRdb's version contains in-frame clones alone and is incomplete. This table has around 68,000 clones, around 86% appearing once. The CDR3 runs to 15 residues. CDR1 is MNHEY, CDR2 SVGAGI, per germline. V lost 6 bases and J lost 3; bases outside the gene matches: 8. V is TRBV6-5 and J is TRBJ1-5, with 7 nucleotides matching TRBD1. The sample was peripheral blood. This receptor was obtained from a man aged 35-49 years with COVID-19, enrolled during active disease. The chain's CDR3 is CASSVDRVDNQPQHF. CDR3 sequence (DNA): TGTGCCAGCAGCGTCGACAGGGTAGACAATCAGCCCCAGCATTTT.